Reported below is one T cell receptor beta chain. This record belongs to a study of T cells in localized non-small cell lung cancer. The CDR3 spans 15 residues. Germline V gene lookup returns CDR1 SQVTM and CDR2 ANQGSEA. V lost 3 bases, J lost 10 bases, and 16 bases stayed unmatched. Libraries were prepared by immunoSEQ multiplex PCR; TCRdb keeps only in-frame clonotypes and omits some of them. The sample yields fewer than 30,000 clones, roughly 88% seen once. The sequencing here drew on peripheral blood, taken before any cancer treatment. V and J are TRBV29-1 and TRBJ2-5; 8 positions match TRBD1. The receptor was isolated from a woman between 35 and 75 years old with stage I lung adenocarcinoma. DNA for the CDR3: TGCAGCGTTGAGCTCCGGGACAGGACTTTATTGAACCAGTACTTC. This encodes CSVELRDRTLLNQYF.